Below are 3 T cell receptor beta chains sequenced from a single sample in a study of beta chain features in type 1 diabetes. As every portion of the isolated RNA was reverse transcribed, the sequencing read expressed TCRB transcripts. Generated by immunoSEQ multiplex PCR, the TCRdb table keeps only in-frame clones and is missing some. The table has some 410,000 clones, about 10% seen once; the top ten hold over 0.035%. The sequenced material came from naive CD4+ T cells from blood. These receptor sequences come from a woman aged 18-29 years in good health.

The chain carries TRBV9 and TRBJ2-1; 9 nucleotides line up with TRBD1. The V and J ends lost 3 bases and 0 bases, in that order; junction bases with no gene match: 4. From germline, CDR1 is SGDLS and CDR2 YYNGEE. The CDR3 is 16 residues long. For the CDR3, the DNA is TGTGCCAGCAGCGCATCGGGACAGGGCTCCTACAATGAGCAGTTCTTC. This encodes CASSASGQGSYNEQFF.

This clone has a handful of counts. The chain employs TRBV18 and TRBJ2-5, with D unclear. CDR1 KGHSH and CDR2 LQKENI come from the germline V gene. CDR3 length: 14 amino acids. The V and J ends lost 2 bases and 3 bases respectively, with 10 bases between them. CDR3 coding DNA: TGTGCCAGCTCACCATCTGTCGGCAAAGAGACCCAGTACTTC. Its translation: CASSPSVGKETQYF.

This clone has a handful of counts. The gene calls are TRBV6-1 and TRBJ2-7; TRBD1 agrees at 9 bases. The V gene end was trimmed by 6 bases and the J gene end by 4 bases; junction bases not matched to a gene: 4. The CDR3 consists of 13 residues. CDR1 is MNHNS and CDR2 is SASEGT in the germline V gene. CDR3 DNA sequence: TGTGCCAGCAGCGGCGACAGGGGGTACGAGCAGTACGTC. Its translation is CASSGDRGYEQYV.